The rows below give T cell receptor beta chains drawn from one sample of a study of T cell responses to AZD1222 COVID-19 vaccine. The table came from immunoSEQ multiplex PCR; TCRdb's copy has only in-frame clones and leaves some out. The sample has roughly 100,000 clones, 70% to 90% seen once. Sequencing was performed on peripheral blood, taken 28 days after the second AZD1222 dose. The receptors shown here come from an adult who received the AZD1222 COVID-19 vaccine. CDR3s include the opening cysteine and the closing phenylalanine or tryptophan. D genes are given only for firm matches. Size is omitted from some rows. Given values are once, few, many or a class for expanded clones.

v_call	clone_size	d_call	j_call	cdr3_aa	cdr3_nt
TRBV6-6	once	TRBD1	TRBJ2-4	CASSYGTGISKNIQYF	TGTGCCAGCAGTTACGGGACAGGGATTTCCAAAAACATTCAGTACTTC
TRBV30	-	-	TRBJ1-5	CAWSAPGVTGGLNQPQHF	TGTGCCTGGAGTGCCCCAGGTGTTACGGGGGGTCTCAATCAGCCCCAGCATTTT
TRBV24-1	few	-	TRBJ2-2	CATSDLGRSSNTGELFF	TGTGCCACCAGTGATTTGGGGCGATCATCGAACACCGGGGAGCTGTTTTTT
TRBV2	-	TRBD1	TRBJ1-1	CASSSDRGFGEAFF	TGTGCCAGCAGTAGTGACAGGGGGTTTGGTGAAGCTTTCTTT
TRBV6-6	-	-	TRBJ2-6	CASSKQSSGANVLTF	TGTGCCAGCAGTAAACAGAGCTCTGGGGCCAACGTCCTGACTTTC
TRBV18	-	-	TRBJ1-5	CASSPDRRVGPQHF	TGTGCCAGCTCACCTGATCGCAGGGTAGGTCCCCAGCATTTT
TRBV7-9	once	-	TRBJ1-3	CASSLGAQANSGNTIYF	TGTGCCAGCAGCTTGGGGGCCCAAGCCAACTCTGGAAACACCATATATTTT
TRBV7-2	-	-	TRBJ1-4	CASSLGPRGARATNEKLFF	TGTGCCAGCAGCTTAGGCCCCAGGGGAGCTCGGGCAACTAATGAAAAACTGTTTTTT
TRBV7-9	-	-	TRBJ1-1	CASSLAPVNTEAFF	TGTGCCAGCAGCTTAGCTCCTGTAAACACTGAAGCTTTCTTT
TRBV20-1	-	-	TRBJ2-1	CSASPPGTVF	TGCAGTGCTAGTCCCCCTGGGACGGTCTTC
TRBV5-1	-	-	TRBJ1-1	CASSLGGAGNTEAFF	TGCGCCAGCAGCTTGGGGGGGGCCGGGAACACTGAAGCTTTCTTT
TRBV5-1	once	-	TRBJ2-1	CASSFSYSRFNEQFF	TGCGCCAGCAGCTTCTCGTACTCCCGGTTCAATGAGCAGTTCTTC
TRBV6-1	-	TRBD1	TRBJ2-6	CASSGPQGEGLSGANVLTF	TGTGCCAGCAGTGGGCCCCAGGGGGAAGGCCTTTCTGGGGCCAACGTCCTGACTTTC
TRBV18	once	-	TRBJ1-2	CASSLGLRLEMGRGVSNYGYTF	TGTGCCAGCTCACTGGGTCTACGGCTGGAAATGGGGCGCGGTGTTTCAAACTATGGCTACACCTTC
TRBV6-5	-	TRBD2	TRBJ2-1	CASSRAGGLDEQFF	TGTGCCAGCAGTAGGGCGGGAGGGCTGGATGAGCAGTTCTTC
TRBV4-1	-	-	TRBJ1-3	CASSQGFQGNTIYF	TGCGCCAGCAGCCAAGGGTTCCAGGGAAACACCATATATTTT
TRBV5-1	many	-	TRBJ2-4	CASSLLPQGAGFQYF	TGCGCCAGCAGCTTGCTGCCTCAGGGAGCGGGCTTTCAGTACTTC
TRBV28	-	-	TRBJ2-7	CASSGGTPLEQYF	TGTGCCAGCAGTGGCGGGACACCCCTGGAGCAGTACTTC
TRBV5-4	few	-	TRBJ2-4	CASAAQAAKNIQYF	TGTGCCAGCGCTGCTCAGGCTGCCAAAAACATTCAGTACTTC
TRBV5-1	-	-	TRBJ2-5	CASSWRTGETQYF	TGCGCCAGCAGCTGGAGGACTGGGGAGACCCAGTACTTC
TRBV30	once	-	TRBJ1-2	CAWSPGLGGKDGYTF	TGTGCCTGGAGTCCCGGGTTGGGGGGAAAAGATGGCTACACCTTC
TRBV18	-	TRBD1	TRBJ1-1	CASSLRDRGTEAFF	TGTGCCAGCTCACTCAGGGACAGGGGCACTGAAGCTTTCTTT
TRBV30	-	TRBD1	TRBJ2-1	CAWSAGQGVYNEQFF	TGTGCCTGGAGTGCAGGACAGGGGGTCTACAATGAGCAGTTCTTC
TRBV15	-	TRBD1	TRBJ1-5	CATSRRGQTSNQPQHF	TGTGCCACCAGCCGCCGGGGACAGACCAGCAATCAGCCCCAGCATTTT
TRBV5-1	-	TRBD1	TRBJ1-1	CASSPGQGAPNTEAFF	TGCGCCAGCAGCCCGGGACAGGGGGCCCCGAACACTGAAGCTTTCTTT
TRBV6-4	-	TRBD1	TRBJ2-1	CASSDVAGQGINEQFF	TGTGCCAGCAGTGACGTCGCAGGACAGGGTATCAATGAGCAGTTCTTC
TRBV5-4	-	-	TRBJ1-2	CASSLDSIYGYTF	TGTGCCAGCAGCTTGGACAGCATCTATGGCTACACCTTC
TRBV11-2	-	-	TRBJ1-2	CASSKPASFYGYTF	TGTGCCAGCAGCAAACCGGCCAGTTTTTACGGCTACACCTTC
TRBV7-6	-	-	TRBJ2-1	CASSKTIGLNEQFF	TGTGCCAGCAGCAAAACAATAGGGCTCAATGAGCAGTTCTTC
TRBV6-2/TRBV6-3	-	-	TRBJ1-1	CASSPLGGNTEAFF	TGTGCCAGCAGTCCACTCGGGGGGAACACTGAAGCTTTCTTT
TRBV28	-	-	TRBJ1-2	CASSLSGIWGYGYTF	TGTGCCAGCAGTTTATCAGGGATTTGGGGCTATGGCTACACCTTC
TRBV2	-	-	TRBJ1-2	CASSPPGRSDGYTF	TGTGCCAGCAGTCCCCCGGGGCGCTCGGATGGCTACACCTTC
TRBV18	-	-	TRBJ1-5	CASSQLAGGDQPQHF	TGTGCCAGCTCCCAACTGGCCGGGGGCGATCAGCCCCAGCATTTT
TRBV24-1	-	-	TRBJ2-6	CATSSGTGSGANVLTF	TGTGCCACCAGCTCCGGGACGGGCTCTGGGGCCAACGTCCTGACTTTC
TRBV27	-	-	TRBJ2-7	CASSFRGTAQSSYEQYF	TGTGCCAGCAGTTTCCGCGGGACAGCTCAAAGCTCCTACGAGCAGTACTTC
TRBV30	once	TRBD1	TRBJ1-5	CAWRLNVGQGVVDQPQHF	TGTGCCTGGAGGTTAAACGTAGGACAGGGGGTTGTCGATCAGCCCCAGCATTTT
TRBV28	-	-	TRBJ1-5	CASSSLSGGNQPQHF	TGTGCCAGCAGTTCGCTGTCAGGGGGCAATCAGCCCCAGCATTTT
TRBV10-3	-	-	TRBJ1-2	CAINESARLNGYTF	TGTGCCATCAATGAGTCAGCGCGTCTAAACGGCTACACCTTC
TRBV28	-	-	TRBJ1-1	CASSLLGQSGRREAFF	TGTGCCAGCAGTTTATTGGGGCAGAGCGGCCGAAGAGAAGCTTTCTTT
TRBV18	-	TRBD1	TRBJ2-7	CASSPRGSREQYF	TGTGCCAGCTCACCCAGGGGGAGCCGCGAGCAGTACTTC
TRBV9	-	-	TRBJ1-2	CASSVVGGGYTF	TGTGCCAGCAGCGTAGTCGGGGGCGGCTACACCTTC
TRBV3-1/TRBV3-2	-	TRBD2	TRBJ2-2	CASSQWSGRKFTGELFF	TGTGCCAGCAGCCAGTGGAGCGGGAGAAAGTTCACCGGGGAGCTGTTTTTT
TRBV7-2	-	-	TRBJ1-2	CASSLDPAVRNYGYTF	TGTGCCAGCAGCTTAGACCCGGCAGTACGTAACTATGGCTACACCTTC
TRBV27	few	-	TRBJ1-6	CASSLSPNLNSPLHF	TGTGCCAGCAGTTTATCGCCTAATCTGAATTCACCCCTCCACTTT
TRBV29-1	-	TRBD1	TRBJ1-1	CSVQLVSGQGLPEAFF	TGCAGCGTTCAACTGGTTAGCGGACAGGGTCTCCCTGAAGCTTTCTTT
TRBV11-2	-	-	TRBJ2-7	CASSLVAGKAYEQYF	TGTGCCAGCAGCTTAGTGGCAGGGAAAGCCTACGAGCAGTACTTC
TRBV28	once	TRBD1	TRBJ2-3	CASRDRDTDTQYF	TGTGCCAGCCGGGACAGGGACACAGATACGCAGTATTTT
TRBV2	-	-	TRBJ1-5	CASSDIYRVPQHF	TGTGCCAGCAGTGATATTTACAGGGTTCCCCAGCATTTT